This T cell receptor beta chain derives from a study of cytomegalovirus exposure and HLA in healthy donors. Details on this clone: What it binds is not known.

CDR1 is SGHTA and CDR2 is FQGNSA in the germline V gene. V gave up 1 base and J gave up 5 bases; unmatched junction bases: 11. CDR3 length: 16 amino acids. The PCR was carried out with 60 Vbeta primers and 13 Jbeta primers. The repertoire was sequenced with immunoSEQ multiplex PCR; TCRdb's copy has only in-frame clones and lacks some. Of a few hundred thousand clones listed, approximately 70% were seen once; the top ten hold approximately 1.9%. Overall study results and limits: A later analysis reportedly found that, within productive TCRs, an Asian-associated ancestry cluster had fewer N-insertions than the mean observed across the approximately 660 donors. Association of a missense DCLRE1C variant with TCR beta V- and J-gene trimming was reported in a later analysis. Some V segments, including TRBV6-2 and TRBV6-3, were excluded as indistinguishable.

J is TRBJ2-7 and V is TRBV7-2; 7 nucleotides agree with TRBD2. The origin of this receptor is a woman between 25 and 40 years old in good health and CMV-seronegative. The sequencing input was PBMCs. The CDR3 sequence is CASSLDVGRETHEQYF. In DNA form, the CDR3 reads TGTGCCAGCAGCTTAGACGTCGGGCGGGAGACTCACGAGCAGTACTTC.